This T cell receptor beta chain comes out of a study of blood T cell repertoires in COVID-19. Across the study: Some COVID-19 samples were acute and others convalescent; all came from the United States, Italy and Spain. From T cells, B-cell-depleted T cells, or PBMCs came the material, which was cDNA or gDNA.

CDR1 and CDR2 (germline): KGHDR, SFDVKD. The CDR3 totals 12 residues. V lost 5 bases to trimming and J lost 7 bases, with 7 bases between them. Under the authors' procedure: From reference gene primer amplification, estimates of nucleated cell counts were derived. Clones were read by immunoSEQ multiplex PCR, and TCRdb kept only the in-frame ones, dropping some. V and J calls and clone size are given by that table; D and trimming were obtained from the DNA. The data hold about 210,000 clones, with more than 75% observed a single time. The sample consisted of peripheral blood. The clonotype comes from a woman aged 40-49 years with acute or convalescent COVID-19. This rearrangement joins TRBV24-1 to TRBJ2-2; maybe TRBD2 (5 bases). The CDR3 coding sequence is TGTGCCACCAGTGCCGGGGACGGGGAGCTGTTTTTT. Amino acids: CATSAGDGELFF.